The T cell receptor (beta chain) described here comes from a study of glioma-infiltrating T cells. Overall study findings and caveats: Very few CDR3 sequences were shared between tissue and blood. Non-neoplastic patients had below-expected tissue-blood divergence, while all gliomas exceeded expectation.

The iRepertoire nested amplicon-rescue multiplex PCR amplified TCR alpha and beta CDR3s from RNA. TCRdb independently ran MiXCR on the multiplex PCR reads; one entry per CDR3 protein. The sample carries about 130,000 distinct CDR3 sequences, less than 30% recorded once. This clonotype was observed many times. The antigen is unknown. The CDR3 totals 14 residues. Trimming left V 1 base short and J 4 bases short, with 11 bases between. Germline V CDR1 and CDR2: SGHDN, FVKESK. This chain uses TRBV14 with TRBJ2-7; D is possibly TRBD2 (6 bases). The sequencing sample was made of glioma tissue, nonneoplastic brain tissue, or PBMCs (not recorded which). This sequence was found in a human donor with low-grade glioma or glioblastoma, undergoing nonglioma brain surgery, or in good health (not recorded which). CDR3 nucleotides: TGTGCCAGCAGCCAAGGGGCGGGATGGTACGAGCAGTACTTC. Translated, it gives CASSQGAGWYEQYF.